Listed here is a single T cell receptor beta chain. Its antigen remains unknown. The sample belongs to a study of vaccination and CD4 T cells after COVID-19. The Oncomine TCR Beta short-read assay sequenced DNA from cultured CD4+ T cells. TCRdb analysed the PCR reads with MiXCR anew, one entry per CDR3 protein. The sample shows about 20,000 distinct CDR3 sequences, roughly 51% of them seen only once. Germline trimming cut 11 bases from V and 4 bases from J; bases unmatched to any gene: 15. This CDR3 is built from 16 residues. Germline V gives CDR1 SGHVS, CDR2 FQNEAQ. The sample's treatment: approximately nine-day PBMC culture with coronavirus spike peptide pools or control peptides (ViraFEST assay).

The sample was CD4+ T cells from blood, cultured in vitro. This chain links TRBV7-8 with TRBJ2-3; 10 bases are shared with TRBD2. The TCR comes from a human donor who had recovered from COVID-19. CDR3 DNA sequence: TGTGCCGCCGGACCTAGCGGGGGTGTGGTAGCAGATACGCAGTATTTT. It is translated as CAAGPSGGVVADTQYF.